The 19 T cell receptor beta chains presented below share a single source sample, sequenced in a study of cytomegalovirus exposure and HLA in healthy donors. PCR involved 60 Vbeta and 13 Jbeta primers. Measured with immunoSEQ multiplex PCR; TCRdb has only the in-frame clones, and not every one. The sample lists 210,000 or so clones, 80% to 90% seen once, with about 1% in the top ten. The sequenced sample consisted of PBMCs. Source of these receptors: a woman aged 18-35 years in good health and CMV-seronegative.

This chain links TRBV6-6 with TRBJ2-7; maybe TRBD2 (5 bases). V was trimmed by 2 bases and J by 2 bases, leaving 13 bases between them. Germline CDR1 is MNHNY and CDR2 is SVGAGI (reference sequence). This CDR3 contains 15 residues. This CDR3 is CASSYGRGWAYEQYF. The CDR3 DNA follows: TGTGCCAGCAGTTACGGGAGAGGGTGGGCCTACGAGCAGTACTTC.

The chain has TRBV27 and TRBJ2-1; 9 nucleotides align to TRBD2. From germline, CDR1 is MNHEY and CDR2 SMNVEV (reference sequence). V trimming: 1 base; J trimming: 6 bases; junction bases outside the gene matches: 4. CDR3 size: 15 residues. The CDR3 reads CASSLYSGGVNEQFF. As DNA, the CDR3 is TGTGCCAGCAGTTTATATAGCGGGGGTGTCAATGAGCAGTTCTTC.

This clone occurred once. CDR3 nucleotide sequence: TGTGCCACCAGCAGAGATCGCGGCAGTGAAGCTTTCTTT. Translation gives CATSRDRGSEAFF. The V gene is TRBV15, the J gene TRBJ1-1, with D hard to call. The CDR3 covers 13 residues. In germline, CDR1 is LNHNV, CDR2 YYDKDF (reference sequence). V shed 0 bases and J shed 7 bases, with 9 bases lying between them.

CDR3 sequence (DNA): TGTGCCAGCAGCGTAGTGGTAGCGGGAGGGCCAATGGTGGATGATACGCAGTATTTT. Protein sequence: CASSVVVAGGPMVDDTQYF. The rearrangement joins TRBV9 to TRBJ2-3; 11 nucleotides align to TRBD2. The J segment lost 6 bases and the V segment lost 0 bases, leaving 15 bases of the junction unmatched. This CDR3 region has 19 residues. Germline assignment: CDR1 SGDLS and CDR2 YYNGEE.

The V and J genes are TRBV15 and TRBJ1-6, with 7 bases matching TRBD1. This CDR3 region has 14 residues. V lost 0 bases and J lost 7; bases outside the gene matches: 0. Germline loops: CDR1 LNHNV, CDR2 YYDKDF (reference sequence). The CDR3 loop reads CATSREGQNSPLHF. CDR3 in DNA: TGTGCCACCAGCAGAGAGGGACAGAATTCACCCCTCCACTTT.

CDR3 amino acids: CASSGTGIIAGANVLTF. CDR3 nucleotide sequence: TGCGCCAGCAGCGGGACAGGGATTATCGCTGGGGCCAACGTCCTGACTTTC. The rearrangement joins TRBV4-3 to TRBJ2-6; 9 bases map to TRBD1. Germline CDR1 LGHNA, CDR2 YSLEER. The ends lost 5 bases at V and 2 bases at J; junction bases unmatched: 7. CDR3 length: 17 amino acids.

The genes are TRBV4-3 and TRBJ2-2, with a tentative D call TRBD2 (5 bases). Trimming took off 4 bases at V and 3 bases at J, with 15 bases between the two ends. Germline CDR1 LGHNA, CDR2 YSLEER. The CDR3 is made up of 16 amino acids. In DNA, the CDR3 is TGCGCCAGCAGCCGACGACCCTTGAGGGACACCGGGGAGCTGTTTTTT. Translation: CASSRRPLRDTGELFF.

This sequence joins TRBV11-2 and TRBJ2-2; 12 bases agree with TRBD2. Germline V gives CDR1 SGHAT, CDR2 FQNNGV. J gave up 7 bases and V 6 bases, and 3 bases lay outside the gene matches. The CDR3 length is 14 residues. The CDR3 loop reads CASRGLAGLGELFF. DNA of the CDR3: TGTGCCAGCAGAGGACTAGCGGGACTCGGGGAGCTGTTTTTT.

In DNA form, the CDR3 reads TGTGCCAGCAGCTTGGGAGGGACTAGCGGGGGGTTAGAGACCCAGTACTTC. Translating gives CASSLGGTSGGLETQYF. The chain joins TRBV5-4 to TRBJ2-5; 15 bases line up with TRBD2. CDR1 is SGHNT and CDR2 is YYREEE in the germline V gene (reference sequence). Trimming removed 0 bases from V and 4 bases from J; junction bases left unmatched: 4. The CDR3 extends over 17 amino acids.

This rearrangement joins TRBV7-9 to TRBJ2-5; unclear D gene. The CDR3 has 18 amino acids. CDR1 is SEHNR, CDR2 FQNEAQ, per germline (reference sequence). V lost 5 bases and J 1 base, leaving 23 bases between the germline ends. This chain's CDR3 is CASSAPVGWPELQETQYF. The CDR3 DNA reads TGTGCCAGCAGCGCACCCGTCGGGTGGCCCGAACTCCAAGAGACCCAGTACTTC.

This chain joins TRBV7-9 and TRBJ1-2; 7 bases fit TRBD1. This CDR3 spans 16 amino acids. V trimming: 5 bases; J trimming: 0 bases; junction bases outside the gene matches: 9. Germline V lookup: CDR1 SEHNR, CDR2 FQNEAQ (reference sequence). The chain's CDR3 is CASSHETGTSNYGYTF. The CDR3 DNA reads TGTGCCAGCAGCCATGAGACAGGGACTTCTAACTATGGCTACACCTTC. Filled out from reference TRBV7-9 and TRBJ1-2, the complete variable domain reads DTGVSQNPRHKITKRGQNVTFRCDPISEHNRLYWYRQTLGQGPEFLTYFQNEAQLEKSRLLSDRFSAERPKGSFSTLEIQRTEQGDSAMYLCASSHETGTSNYGYTFGSGTRLTVV.

The chain combines TRBV13 with TRBJ2-7; 7 bases line up with TRBD1. The V gene end was trimmed by 3 bases and the J gene end by 4 bases; junction bases not matched to a gene: 6. The germline CDR1 and CDR2 sequences are PRHDT and FYEKMQ (reference sequence). The CDR3 is made up of 14 amino acids. CDR3 DNA: TGTGCCAGCAGCTTCCGGGACAGACAGTACGAGCAGTACTTC. Its translation is CASSFRDRQYEQYF.

The chain couples TRBV4-3 to TRBJ2-1, with D tentatively TRBD1 (5 bases). Germline loops: CDR1 LGHNA, CDR2 YSLEER. This CDR3 has 14 amino acids. V shed 0 bases and J shed 7 bases, with 10 bases lying between them. CDR3 nucleotides: TGCGCCAGCAGCCAAGATTCTAGGACAAATGAGCAGTTCTTC. It is translated as CASSQDSRTNEQFF.

The chain combines TRBV9 with TRBJ1-1, with unresolved D. Trimming pared 0 bases from V and 2 bases from J, leaving 17 bases between. This CDR3 is built from 17 residues. Looked up from germline, CDR1 is SGDLS and CDR2 is YYNGEE. The CDR3 bases are TGTGCCAGCAGCGTAGTCCCGAAAACGGGTGGCAACACTGAAGCTTTCTTT. It yields the protein CASSVVPKTGGNTEAFF. The entire variable domain, with the rest obtained from reference TRBV9 and TRBJ1-1, is as follows: DSGVTQTPKHLITATGQRVTLRCSPRSGDLSVYWYQQSLDQGLQFLIQYYNGEERAKGNILERFSAQQFPDLHSELNLSSLELGDSALYFCASSVVPKTGGNTEAFFGQGTRLTVV.

This chain uses TRBV30 with TRBJ2-7; 10 bases match TRBD1. The germline V gene encodes CDR1 GTSNPN and CDR2 SVGIG (reference sequence). J lost 3 bases, V lost 3 bases, and 5 bases had no gene match. The CDR3 runs 14 residues. The CDR3 DNA is TGTGCCTGGAGGAGGGGGACAGGGGACTACGAGCAGTACTTC. This codes for CAWRRGTGDYEQYF.

The V call is TRBV29-1, the J call TRBJ1-1; no clear D. This CDR3 comprises 10 residues. Trimming removed 7 bases at V and 5 bases at J, with 8 bases between. Germline loops: CDR1 SQVTM, CDR2 ANQGSEA. In DNA, the CDR3 is TGCAGCGCCGGCGGAACTGAAGCTTTCTTT. The encoded protein is CSAGGTEAFF. The full variable domain, in which reference TRBV29-1 and TRBJ1-1 provide the parts outside the CDR3, is SAVISQKPSRDICQRGTSLTIQCQVDSQVTMMFWYRQQPGQSLTLIATANQGSEATYESGFVIDKFPISRPNLTFSTLTVSNMSPEDSSIYLCSAGGTEAFFGQGTRLTVV.

This sequence joins TRBV19 and TRBJ2-2; the D is unclear. Trimming stripped 2 bases from V and 4 bases from J, with 14 bases between. Germline loops: CDR1 LNHDA, CDR2 SQIVND (reference sequence). The CDR3 sequence is 16 residues long. The CDR3 protein is CASSIIPSPFTGELFF. The CDR3 DNA is TGTGCCAGTAGTATAATCCCCTCTCCTTTCACCGGGGAGCTGTTTTTT.

The chain has TRBV6-5 and TRBJ2-7, with D possibly being TRBD2 (7 bases). The CDR3 sequence is 15 residues long. V lost 6 bases and J 3 bases, leaving 18 bases between the germline ends. Looked up from germline, CDR1 is MNHEY and CDR2 is SVGAGI. Here the CDR3 DNA reads TGTGCCAGCAGAAAAGGGGGGGCGGGAGACTACGAGCAGTACTTC. It yields the protein CASRKGGAGDYEQYF.

Written as DNA, the CDR3 is TGTGCCAGTAACGAACAGGGACGGACCTCTGGAAACACCATATATTTT. Translating it yields CASNEQGRTSGNTIYF. The rearrangement uses TRBV19 and TRBJ1-3; possible D gene TRBD1, 6 bases. The CDR3 consists of 16 residues. V was pared by 7 bases and J by 0 bases, with 16 bases between. Germline-derived CDR1 and CDR2 are LNHDA and SQIVND (reference sequence).